The 2 T cell receptor beta chains given below trace back to one sample, sequenced in a study of Ad26.COV2.S vaccination and SARS-CoV-2 variants. Treatment defined: some 20 received Ad26.COV2.S at low or high dose, single or two shots; about 5 received placebo; per-sample allocation not given. Samples analyzed were those drawn on day 63 after the first vaccine or placebo injection. Generated by immunoSEQ multiplex PCR, the TCRdb table keeps only in-frame clones and is missing some. The sample holds 440,000 or so clones, 80% to 95% seen once. The input for sequencing was peripheral blood, taken in a trial of Ad26.COV2.S vaccine versus placebo. These receptors all come from a person between 18 and 59 years old who received the Ad26.COV2.S COVID-19 vaccine or a placebo.

The gene calls are TRBV12-5 and TRBJ1-2, with D possibly being TRBD1 (6 bases). The CDR3 has 17 residues. CDR1 is LGHNT, CDR2 FRNRAP, per germline. The V end was cut by 0 bases, the J end by 3 bases, with 17 bases between. As DNA, the CDR3 is TGTGCTAGTGGTTTGGTAGTGGGTAAAGGGGGGGACTATGGCTACACCTTC. Residues: CASGLVVGKGGDYGYTF.

V usage is TRBV28 and J usage is TRBJ1-2; D gene unclear. The germline V gene encodes CDR1 MDHEN and CDR2 SYDVKM. Trimming left V 6 bases short and J 6 bases short, with 17 bases between. The CDR3 is made up of 14 amino acids. CDR3 in amino acids: CASSSITRQDGYTF. DNA of the CDR3: TGTGCCAGCAGCTCCATAACGAGACAAGATGGCTACACCTTC.